This T cell receptor beta chain was documented in a study of T cells after yellow fever vaccination. Across the whole study: Fractions of limited cellularity were prepared by means of SMART-Seq v4 Ultra Low Input. Study-wide results and limits: Weaker in magnitude, the secondary response showed a faster peak on day 5 versus 15. Researchers noted that a small share of clonotypes showed up in both CD4 and CD8 compartments. FACS-sorted repertoires could contain abundant clonotypes contaminating from the bulk population.

The J segment lost 6 bases and the V segment lost 4 bases, leaving 5 bases of the junction unmatched. The CDR3 is 14 residues long. Only a few counts were recorded for this clonotype. Its antigen is not identified. TCRdb recomputed calls from the 5' RACE reads with MiXCR, one row per CDR3 protein. Among some 500,000 distinct CDR3 sequences listed, 13% were seen once. The receptor was isolated from a man aged 25-45 years who received the YFV17D yellow fever vaccine. The chain has TRBV12-3 or TRBV12-4 and TRBJ2-7; 11 nucleotides match TRBD1. The sequencing used PBMCs, collected on the day of the yellow fever booster vaccination. The CDR3 reads CASSWAGTGGEQYF. Here the CDR3 DNA reads TGTGCCAGCAGTTGGGCCGGGACAGGGGGCGAGCAGTACTTC.